These 18 T cell receptor beta chains came from one sample sequenced in a study of OX40 agonist ivuxolimab in advanced cancers. Library preparation employed the immunoSEQ multiplex PCR assay. The clones in this table, taken by TCRdb from immuneACCESS, are in-frame only. Not every clone is retained; where verified, under half of the shortfall comes from an unresolved V gene, and the cause of the rest is unknown. The sample data list approximately 82,000 clones, and 80% to 90% of these were observed just once. Roughly 0.71% of the sample is taken by the ten largest. The source material was CD4+ or CD8+ T cells sorted from blood, sampled in a trial of the OX40 agonist ivuxolimab. The receptor set was obtained from an adult with an advanced solid tumor such as melanoma, head and neck, liver or kidney cancer.

The chain uses TRBV7-3 and TRBJ2-3; TRBD1 might be the D (6 bases). CDR3 length: 13 amino acids. Per germline, CDR1 SGHTA and CDR2 FQGTGA. Trimming stripped 3 bases from V and 3 bases from J, with 7 bases between. The DNA for the CDR3 is TGTGCCAGCAGCTTCCAGGGGACAGATACGCAGTATTTT. As protein: CASSFQGTDTQYF.

This chain joins TRBV5-5 and TRBJ2-1; perhaps TRBD2 as D (5 bases). The CDR3 loop spans 16 amino acids. V lost 4 bases and J lost 3, with 17 bases in between. Germline CDR1 reads SGHKS; CDR2 reads YYEKEE (reference sequence). DNA for the CDR3: TGTGCCAGCAGCCCAAGCACCGGGATTAGCTACAATGAGCAGTTCTTC. Its protein product is CASSPSTGISYNEQFF.

V usage is TRBV5-1 and J usage is TRBJ1-4; 8 nucleotides align to TRBD1. The CDR3 consists of 14 residues. Germline trimming cut 4 bases from V and 6 bases from J; bases unmatched to any gene: 5. CDR1 and CDR2 (germline): SGHRS, YFSETQ. The CDR3 region has the DNA TGCGCCAGCAGCCAGGGACAGGTGGATGAAAAACTGTTTTTT. It codes for CASSQGQVDEKLFF.

The chain combines TRBV7-9 with TRBJ1-2, with a possible D match to TRBD1 (5 bases). The germline gives CDR1 SEHNR, CDR2 FQNEAQ (reference sequence). V lost 5 bases, J lost 7 bases, and 8 bases lay in between. The CDR3 has 11 amino acids. CDR3 protein: CASSRGGGYTF. The DNA for the CDR3 is TGTGCCAGCAGCCGGGGGGGTGGCTACACCTTC.

This clone was recorded only once. This chain links TRBV29-1 with TRBJ2-1; D possibly corresponds to TRBD2 (6 bases). This CDR3 is 15 amino acids long. Germline CDR1 is SQVTM and CDR2 is ANQGSEA. Between the trimmed V and J ends, which lost 2 bases and 6 bases, there was a span of 17 bases. CDR3 residues: CSVELSRGLGNEQFF. The CDR3 coding sequence is TGCAGCGTTGAATTGTCGCGGGGTCTGGGCAATGAGCAGTTCTTC.

The chain has TRBV19 and TRBJ1-3; D is perhaps TRBD1 (5 bases). The CDR3 has 16 residues. Germline lookup yields CDR1 LNHDA and CDR2 SQIVND (reference sequence). V was pared by 4 bases and J by 0 bases, with 13 bases between. This chain's CDR3 is CASSTQPGRSGNTIYF. CDR3 bases: TGTGCCAGTAGTACCCAGCCGGGGCGCTCTGGAAACACCATATATTTT.

This chain joins TRBV11-2 and TRBJ2-3, with 11 bases fitting TRBD2. In germline, CDR1 is SGHAT, CDR2 FQNNGV. V was pared by 3 bases and J by 3 bases, with 8 bases of the junction left unmatched. This CDR3 is built from 17 residues. The CDR3 reads CASSFSGRAVVTDTQYF. CDR3 nucleotide sequence: TGTGCCAGCAGCTTTAGCGGGAGGGCCGTAGTGACAGATACGCAGTATTTT.

CDR3 DNA: TGTGCCAGCAGCGCGGCTAGCGTTTACAATGAGCAGTTCTTC. Residues: CASSAASVYNEQFF. The V call is TRBV11-2, the J call TRBJ2-1; a weak D match, TRBD2 (6 bases). The CDR3 loop spans 14 amino acids. The germline gives CDR1 SGHAT, CDR2 FQNNGV. V gave up 5 bases and J gave up 4 bases, with 12 bases separating them.

This chain connects TRBV4-2 to TRBJ1-4; the D is unclear. Germline V gene data show CDR1 as LGHNA and CDR2 as YNFKEQ. The CDR3 is 13 residues long. Trimming cost V 3 bases and J 7 bases, with 9 bases left between them. The CDR3, as DNA: TGTGCCAGCAGCCAGGGTGAGGGTGAAAAACTGTTTTTT. Translating gives CASSQGEGEKLFF.

The rearrangement joins TRBV20-1 to TRBJ2-5, with D uncertain. V was cut by 7 bases and J by 5 bases, with 8 bases left in between. In germline, CDR1 is DFQATT, CDR2 SNEGSKA (reference sequence). The CDR3 has 10 amino acids. CDR3 loop: CSGGTETQYF. The CDR3 DNA sequence: TGCAGTGGCGGTACGGAGACCCAGTACTTC.

The chain employs TRBV7-2 and TRBJ2-2; TRBD2 aligns across 11 bases. Germline CDR1 SGHTA, CDR2 FQGNSA. After removal of 2 bases from V and 6 bases from J, the junction contained 5 bases not matched to a gene. The CDR3 is 16 residues long. The CDR3 here is CASSLSPSGRPGELFF. The CDR3 nucleotides read TGTGCCAGCAGCTTATCTCCTAGCGGGAGGCCCGGGGAGCTGTTTTTT. The entire variable domain, with the rest obtained from reference TRBV7-2 and TRBJ2-2, is as follows: GAGVSQSPSNKVTEKGKDVELRCDPISGHTALYWYRQSLGQGLEFLIYFQGNSAPDKSGLPSDRFSAERTGGSVSTLTIQRTQQEDSAVYLCASSLSPSGRPGELFFGEGSRLTVL.

A word on this clone: Other nucleotide sequences from this sample produce the same CDR3. The chain combines TRBV6-1 with TRBJ1-2; maybe TRBD1 (6 bases). The CDR3 sequence is 13 residues long. Deletions cut 7 bases from V and 4 bases from J, with 13 bases between. CDR1 MNHNS and CDR2 SASEGT come from the germline V gene. The CDR3 DNA reads TGTGCCAGCATCCCGACAGGAACCTATGGCTACACCTTC. Translated: CASIPTGTYGYTF.

V is TRBV27 and J is TRBJ1-2; 7 bases map to TRBD1. Germline V gene lookup returns CDR1 MNHEY and CDR2 SMNVEV (reference sequence). There are 15 residues in the CDR3. V trimming: 6 bases; J trimming: 2 bases; junction bases outside the gene matches: 9. CDR3 sequence reads: CASRNPGTANYGYTF. CDR3 nucleotide sequence: TGTGCCAGCAGAAACCCAGGGACAGCCAACTATGGCTACACCTTC.

This sequence joins TRBV9 and TRBJ2-3; D possibly corresponds to TRBD2 (5 bases). In germline, CDR1 is SGDLS, CDR2 YYNGEE. The V gene lost 4 bases and the J gene lost 3 bases, with 21 bases spanning the gap. There are 17 residues in the CDR3. For the CDR3, the DNA is TGTGCCAGCAGCCTACTGGGAAGGGAGACGAGGACAGATACGCAGTATTTT. It yields the protein CASSLLGRETRTDTQYF.

The CDR3 coding sequence is TGTGCCAGCAGTTACAGGGTAAAACTGGTCTACGAGCAGTACTTC. This codes for CASSYRVKLVYEQYF. The V and J genes are TRBV6-8 and TRBJ2-7; no definite D call. The germline V gene encodes CDR1 MNHGY and CDR2 SAAAGT. V was clipped by 2 bases and J by 3 bases, with 14 bases between them. This CDR3 comprises 15 residues.

This chain joins TRBV9 and TRBJ2-5; D remains unclear. The V and J ends lost 4 bases and 1 base respectively, with 8 bases between them. The length of the CDR3 is 13 residues. CDR1 SGDLS and CDR2 YYNGEE come from the germline V gene. The CDR3 here is CASSRVSQETQYF. As DNA, the CDR3 is TGTGCCAGCAGCCGGGTCTCCCAAGAGACCCAGTACTTC.

J is TRBJ1-5 and V is TRBV19; D possibly corresponds to TRBD1 (5 bases). The V gene lost 2 bases and the J gene lost 2 bases, with 13 bases spanning the gap. The CDR3 extends over 16 amino acids. In germline, CDR1 is LNHDA, CDR2 SQIVND (reference sequence). The CDR3 DNA reads TGTGCCAGTAGTATATCCGGGGGAAGGGGCAATCAGCCCCAGCATTTT. Translating it yields CASSISGGRGNQPQHF.

The genes are TRBV28 and TRBJ1-5; D unresolved. Germline CDR1 and CDR2: MDHEN and SYDVKM. This CDR3 contains 15 residues. With 8 bases removed from V and 1 base from J, the gap between germline ends came to 15 bases. The CDR3 here is CASSGFRGSNQPQHF. The CDR3 nucleotides are TGTGCCAGCTCTGGTTTCCGAGGGAGCAATCAGCCCCAGCATTTT.